The entry below gives a single T cell receptor (beta chain) sequence along with its context. Its antigen remains unidentified. The CDR3 consists of 13 residues. CDR1 is SNHLY, CDR2 FYNNEI, per germline. Trimming removed 5 bases at V and 4 bases at J, with 10 bases between. Primers: 60 Vbeta forward and 13 Jbeta reverse. Assay used: immunoSEQ multiplex PCR; TCRdb lists only in-frame clones, some missing. Of approximately 120,000 clones listed, about 74% are singletons. The data originate from a study of cytomegalovirus exposure and HLA in healthy donors. Study results and caveats: In vitro assays verified that a few CMV-associated chains recognized CMV antigens specifically. According to a later analysis, donors in an Asian-associated ancestry cluster reportedly had fewer N-insertions than the approximately 620-donor mean.

This receptor was identified in a man younger than 45 in good health and CMV-seronegative. The chain employs TRBV2 and TRBJ2-3, with D perhaps matching TRBD2 (5 bases). Source material: PBMCs. The CDR3 spells CASSRRVSDTQYF. CDR3 nucleotides: TGTGCCAGCAGTAGGCGGGTTTCAGATACGCAGTATTTT.